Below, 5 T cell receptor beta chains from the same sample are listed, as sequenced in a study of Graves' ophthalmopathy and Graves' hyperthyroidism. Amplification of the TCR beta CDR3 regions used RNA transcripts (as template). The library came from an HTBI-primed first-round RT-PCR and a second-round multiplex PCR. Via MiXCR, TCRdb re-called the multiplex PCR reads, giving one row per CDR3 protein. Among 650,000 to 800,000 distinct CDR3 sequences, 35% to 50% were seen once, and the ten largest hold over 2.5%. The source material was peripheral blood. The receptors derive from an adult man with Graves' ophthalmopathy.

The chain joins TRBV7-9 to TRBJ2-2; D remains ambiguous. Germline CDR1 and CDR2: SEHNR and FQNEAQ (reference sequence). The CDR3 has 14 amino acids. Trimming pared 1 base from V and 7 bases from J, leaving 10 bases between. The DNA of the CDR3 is TGTGCCAGCAGCTTAGGTGGGCGGAACGGGGAGCTGTTTTTT. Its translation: CASSLGGRNGELFF.

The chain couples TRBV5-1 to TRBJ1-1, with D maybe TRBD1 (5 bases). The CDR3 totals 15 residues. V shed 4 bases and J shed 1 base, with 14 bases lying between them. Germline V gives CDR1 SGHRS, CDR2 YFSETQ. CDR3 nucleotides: TGCGCCAGCAGCGGGACTAGCGGGACGAACACTGAAGCTTTCTTT. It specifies CASSGTSGTNTEAFF.

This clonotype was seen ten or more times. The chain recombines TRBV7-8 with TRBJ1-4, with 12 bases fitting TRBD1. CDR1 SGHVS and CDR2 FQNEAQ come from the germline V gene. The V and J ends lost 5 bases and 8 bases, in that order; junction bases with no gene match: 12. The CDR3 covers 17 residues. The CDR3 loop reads CASSISPGTGGREKLFF. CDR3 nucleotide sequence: TGTGCCAGCAGCATAAGTCCCGGGACAGGGGGCCGGGAAAAACTGTTTTTT.

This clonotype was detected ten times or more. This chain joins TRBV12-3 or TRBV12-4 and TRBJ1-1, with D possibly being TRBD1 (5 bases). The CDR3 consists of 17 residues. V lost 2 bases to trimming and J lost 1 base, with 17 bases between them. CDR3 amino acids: CASSLRSSGFGNTEAFF. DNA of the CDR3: TGTGCCAGCAGTTTAAGGTCGTCAGGGTTCGGGAACACTGAAGCTTTCTTT.

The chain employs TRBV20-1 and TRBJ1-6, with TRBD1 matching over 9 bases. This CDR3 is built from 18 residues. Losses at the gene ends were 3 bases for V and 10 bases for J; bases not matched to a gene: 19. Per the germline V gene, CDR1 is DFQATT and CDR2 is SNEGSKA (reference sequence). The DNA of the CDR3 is TGCAGTGCTAGGCTATCATTGGACAGGGGTCAACGTGGGTCACCCCTCCACTTT. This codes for CSARLSLDRGQRGSPLHF.